These T cell receptor beta chains were read from a single sample in a study of CD8+ T cells in alopecia areata. This table comes from immunoSEQ multiplex PCR, and its TCRdb copy is limited to in-frame clones, with some not included. The data contain around 160,000 clones, around 60% of them singletons. The material was CD4+ T cells sorted from blood, obtained at week 24, from a patient treated with tofacitinib. Receptors originate from a human donor with alopecia areata. The CDR3 runs from the conserved cysteine through the conserved F or W. A D gene is named only where the DNA matches it firmly. Not all rows give a size; the values are once, few, many and, for expanded clones, a class.

abundance: .; j_gene: TRBJ1-1; v_gene: TRBV28; d_gene: TRBD1; CDR3aa: CASSPPGTVNTEAFF; CDR3nt: TGTGCCAGCAGTCCCCCCGGGACAGTGAACACTGAAGCTTTCTTT
abundance: .; j_gene: TRBJ1-2; v_gene: TRBV9; d_gene: .; CDR3aa: CASSVGLGTRGYTF; CDR3nt: TGTGCCAGCAGCGTAGGATTGGGGACTCGTGGCTACACCTTC
abundance: .; j_gene: TRBJ1-2; v_gene: TRBV6-5; d_gene: .; CDR3aa: CASSYIRDGYTF; CDR3nt: TGTGCCAGCAGTTACATCAGGGATGGCTACACCTTC
abundance: .; j_gene: TRBJ2-5; v_gene: TRBV6-6; d_gene: .; CDR3aa: CASSSTSQETQYF; CDR3nt: TGTGCCAGCAGCAGTACTAGCCAAGAGACCCAGTACTTC
abundance: few; j_gene: TRBJ2-7; v_gene: TRBV5-6; d_gene: .; CDR3aa: CASSPRGVYEQYF; CDR3nt: TGTGCCAGCAGCCCCAGGGGAGTCTACGAGCAGTACTTC
abundance: .; j_gene: TRBJ1-3; v_gene: TRBV10-3; d_gene: .; CDR3aa: CAISGTGSSGNTIYF; CDR3nt: TGTGCCATCAGTGGGACTGGATCCTCTGGAAACACCATATATTTT
abundance: once; j_gene: TRBJ2-1; v_gene: TRBV7-2; d_gene: TRBD2; CDR3aa: CASSSGTSGGRQFF; CDR3nt: TGTGCCAGCAGCTCGGGGACTAGCGGGGGAAGGCAGTTCTTC
abundance: .; j_gene: TRBJ2-2; v_gene: TRBV4-1; d_gene: TRBD2; CDR3aa: CASSQESGLARRELFF; CDR3nt: TGCGCCAGCAGCCAAGAGTCCGGACTAGCTCGTCGGGAGCTGTTTTTT
abundance: .; j_gene: TRBJ2-7; v_gene: TRBV6-5; d_gene: .; CDR3aa: CASSYSSRGAWYEQYF; CDR3nt: TGTGCCAGCAGTTACTCGTCCCGGGGGGCATGGTACGAGCAGTACTTC
abundance: .; j_gene: TRBJ2-5; v_gene: TRBV4-1; d_gene: .; CDR3aa: CASSQEELPQYF; CDR3nt: TGCGCCAGCAGCCAAGAAGAATTACCACAGTACTTC
abundance: .; j_gene: TRBJ2-7; v_gene: TRBV15; d_gene: .; CDR3aa: CATSREGIYEQYF; CDR3nt: TGTGCCACCAGCAGAGAGGGCATCTACGAGCAGTACTTC
abundance: .; j_gene: TRBJ2-7; v_gene: TRBV30; d_gene: .; CDR3aa: CAWSVRGASSYEQYF; CDR3nt: TGTGCCTGGAGTGTGAGAGGGGCGAGCTCCTACGAGCAGTACTTC
abundance: few; j_gene: TRBJ2-4; v_gene: TRBV5-5; d_gene: .; CDR3aa: CASSLGGDIAKNIQYF; CDR3nt: TGTGCCAGCAGCTTGGGAGGGGACATAGCCAAAAACATTCAGTACTTC
abundance: .; j_gene: TRBJ2-2; v_gene: TRBV6-5; d_gene: TRBD2; CDR3aa: CASSHGGDTGELFF; CDR3nt: TGTGCCAGCAGCCACGGGGGGGACACCGGGGAGCTGTTTTTT
abundance: .; j_gene: TRBJ2-7; v_gene: TRBV4-1; d_gene: TRBD2; CDR3aa: CASSQDGTSGGKYYEQYF; CDR3nt: TGCGCCAGCAGCCAAGACGGGACTAGCGGGGGAAAATACTACGAGCAGTACTTC
abundance: .; j_gene: TRBJ1-5; v_gene: TRBV7-2; d_gene: .; CDR3aa: CASSFGGISNQPQHF; CDR3nt: TGTGCCAGCAGCTTTGGGGGAATAAGCAATCAGCCCCAGCATTTT
abundance: many; j_gene: TRBJ1-2; v_gene: TRBV21-1; d_gene: .; CDR3aa: CASRTGGGRDGYTF; CDR3nt: TGTGCCAGCAGGACAGGGGGAGGTAGGGATGGCTACACCTTC
abundance: .; j_gene: TRBJ2-1; v_gene: TRBV2; d_gene: .; CDR3aa: CASSQDVEQFF; CDR3nt: TGTGCCAGCAGCCAGGACGTCGAGCAGTTCTTC
abundance: few; j_gene: TRBJ2-7; v_gene: TRBV5-1; d_gene: .; CDR3aa: CASSLDSSLEQYF; CDR3nt: TGCGCCAGCAGCTTGGACAGCTCCCTCGAGCAGTACTTC
abundance: .; j_gene: TRBJ1-2; v_gene: TRBV5-6; d_gene: .; CDR3aa: CASSLPDRLGGYTF; CDR3nt: TGTGCCAGCAGCTTACCCGACAGACTCGGTGGCTACACCTTC
abundance: few; j_gene: TRBJ1-1; v_gene: TRBV6-1; d_gene: .; CDR3aa: CASGESLSGAFF; CDR3nt: TGTGCCAGCGGTGAGAGCCTGAGCGGAGCTTTCTTT
abundance: .; j_gene: TRBJ2-6; v_gene: TRBV11-2; d_gene: TRBD1; CDR3aa: CASRTTGGSGANVLTF; CDR3nt: TGTGCCAGCAGAACAACAGGGGGATCTGGGGCCAACGTCCTGACTTTC
abundance: .; j_gene: TRBJ2-2; v_gene: TRBV6-4; d_gene: .; CDR3aa: CASSESPWSGELFF; CDR3nt: TGTGCCAGCAGTGAATCCCCCTGGTCCGGGGAGCTGTTTTTT
abundance: .; j_gene: TRBJ1-5; v_gene: TRBV29-1; d_gene: .; CDR3aa: CSVGDRSNQPQHF; CDR3nt: TGCAGCGTAGGGGACCGTAGCAATCAGCCCCAGCATTTT
abundance: .; j_gene: TRBJ1-1; v_gene: TRBV2; d_gene: .; CDR3aa: CASSQQGRGEAFF; CDR3nt: TGTGCCAGCAGTCAACAGGGAAGGGGTGAAGCTTTCTTT
abundance: .; j_gene: TRBJ2-5; v_gene: TRBV6-5; d_gene: TRBD1; CDR3aa: CASSFSGGFETQYF; CDR3nt: TGTGCCAGCAGTTTTTCAGGGGGCTTCGAGACCCAGTACTTC
abundance: .; j_gene: TRBJ2-6; v_gene: TRBV7-9; d_gene: .; CDR3aa: CASSPGESGANVLTF; CDR3nt: TGTGCCAGCAGCCCGGGGGAATCTGGGGCCAACGTCCTGACTTTC
abundance: .; j_gene: TRBJ2-3; v_gene: TRBV19; d_gene: .; CDR3aa: CASSQPGLDFGGTQYF; CDR3nt: TGTGCCAGTAGTCAGCCGGGACTCGATTTTGGCGGTACGCAGTATTTT
abundance: .; j_gene: TRBJ2-4; v_gene: TRBV29-1; d_gene: .; CDR3aa: CSVGHRHSNIQYF; CDR3nt: TGCAGCGTTGGGCACCGACACTCAAACATTCAGTACTTC
abundance: once; j_gene: TRBJ1-5; v_gene: TRBV30; d_gene: .; CDR3aa: CAWSLQGGLGQPQHF; CDR3nt: TGTGCCTGGAGTCTACAAGGAGGGCTCGGCCAGCCCCAGCATTTT
abundance: .; j_gene: TRBJ2-7; v_gene: TRBV5-1; d_gene: .; CDR3aa: CASSLTGYYEQYF; CDR3nt: TGCGCCAGCAGCTTGACAGGCTACTACGAGCAGTACTTC
abundance: few; j_gene: TRBJ1-2; v_gene: TRBV7-2; d_gene: .; CDR3aa: CASNKMGSQNYGYTF; CDR3nt: TGTGCCAGCAACAAAATGGGCAGCCAAAACTATGGCTACACCTTC
abundance: once; j_gene: TRBJ2-1; v_gene: TRBV11-3; d_gene: .; CDR3aa: CASSLPPGYNEQFF; CDR3nt: TGTGCCAGCAGCTTGCCCCCGGGCTACAATGAGCAGTTCTTC
abundance: few; j_gene: TRBJ1-2; v_gene: TRBV30; d_gene: .; CDR3aa: CAWSPGQGYTF; CDR3nt: TGTGCCTGGAGCCCCGGACAGGGCTACACCTTC
abundance: .; j_gene: TRBJ1-1; v_gene: TRBV11-2; d_gene: .; CDR3aa: CASSLEQGPGAFF; CDR3nt: TGTGCCAGCAGCTTAGAGCAGGGCCCCGGTGCTTTCTTT
abundance: .; j_gene: TRBJ1-2; v_gene: TRBV7-9; d_gene: .; CDR3aa: CASSLLGGGYTF; CDR3nt: TGTGCCAGCAGCCTACTCGGAGGTGGCTACACCTTC
abundance: .; j_gene: TRBJ1-5; v_gene: TRBV4-1; d_gene: TRBD1; CDR3aa: CASSQALATGPSNQPQHF; CDR3nt: TGCGCCAGCAGCCAAGCGTTAGCGACAGGGCCTAGCAATCAGCCCCAGCATTTT
abundance: .; j_gene: TRBJ1-4; v_gene: TRBV20-1; d_gene: .; CDR3aa: CSATVGEKLFF; CDR3nt: TGCAGTGCGACGGTGGGCGAAAAACTGTTTTTT
abundance: .; j_gene: TRBJ2-3; v_gene: TRBV9; d_gene: TRBD2; CDR3aa: CASSVGPGGATDTQYF; CDR3nt: TGTGCCAGCAGCGTAGGCCCCGGGGGGGCCACAGATACGCAGTATTTT
abundance: .; j_gene: TRBJ1-4; v_gene: TRBV11-2; d_gene: .; CDR3aa: CASSLGGSGPRNEKLFF; CDR3nt: TGTGCCAGCAGCTTAGGTGGATCTGGACCGCGTAATGAAAAACTGTTTTTT
abundance: .; j_gene: TRBJ2-7; v_gene: TRBV6-5; d_gene: .; CDR3aa: CASSLGSAYEQYF; CDR3nt: TGTGCCAGCAGTCTGGGATCAGCCTACGAGCAGTACTTC
abundance: .; j_gene: TRBJ1-2; v_gene: TRBV29-1; d_gene: .; CDR3aa: CSVEISYGYTF; CDR3nt: TGCAGCGTTGAAATAAGTTATGGCTACACCTTC
abundance: .; j_gene: TRBJ1-1; v_gene: TRBV10-3; d_gene: TRBD1; CDR3aa: CAINPTGGLGTEAFF; CDR3nt: TGTGCCATCAACCCGACAGGGGGCCTGGGCACTGAAGCTTTCTTT
abundance: once; j_gene: TRBJ2-2; v_gene: TRBV2; d_gene: .; CDR3aa: CASSPQRGTGELFF; CDR3nt: TGTGCCAGCAGTCCCCAAAGAGGGACCGGGGAGCTGTTTTTT
abundance: .; j_gene: TRBJ1-1; v_gene: TRBV29-1; d_gene: .; CDR3aa: CSVGLLTNTEAFF; CDR3nt: TGCAGCGTTGGTCTGCTAACGAACACTGAAGCTTTCTTT
abundance: .; j_gene: TRBJ1-2; v_gene: TRBV6-5; d_gene: TRBD1; CDR3aa: CASSYAGTGVIYGYTF; CDR3nt: TGTGCCAGCAGTTACGCCGGGACAGGAGTGATCTATGGCTACACCTTC